The TCR beta chain under discussion was sequenced for a study of control samples from healthy donors and cancer patients. This table comes from immunoSEQ multiplex PCR, and its TCRdb copy is limited to in-frame clones, with some not included. This table holds about 270,000 clones, approximately 80% found once. V lost 2 bases and J lost 1, with 20 bases in between. The CDR3 runs 18 residues. Germline V gene lookup returns CDR1 MNHEY and CDR2 SVGEGT. This rearrangement joins TRBV6-2 or TRBV6-3 to TRBJ1-1; possible D gene TRBD1, 6 bases. Sequencing was performed on PBMCs. The receptor was isolated from a woman in her sixties or seventies with lung cancer. The CDR3 nucleotides read TGTGCCAGCAGTTACCCCACAGGGAGAAGGGTGTCGAACACTGAAGCTTTCTTT. This encodes CASSYPTGRRVSNTEAFF.